The 17 T cell receptor beta chains given below trace back to one sample, sequenced in a study of cytomegalovirus exposure and HLA in healthy donors. Sequencing used immunoSEQ multiplex PCR; TCRdb keeps in-frame clones, though not all of them. The sample has 100,000 to 150,000 clones; around 95% are singletons. What was sequenced was PBMCs. Receptors originate from a young man in good health and CMV-seronegative.

This rearrangement joins TRBV1 to TRBJ2-2; TRBD2 reflects the table's D call only, with no check against the DNA. TRBV1 is given as a pseudogene. This CDR3 has 12 residues. CDR3 bases: TGCACCAGCAGCCAGAGGCCTGGGGAGCTGTTTTTT. Protein sequence: CTSSQRPGELFF.

This clone was detected once. This rearrangement joins TRBV18 to TRBJ1-5; D is uncertain. CDR3 length: 13 residues. Trimming took off 2 bases at V and 7 bases at J, with 9 bases between the two ends. The germline V gene encodes CDR1 KGHSH and CDR2 LQKENI. For the CDR3, the DNA is TGTGCCAGCTCACCAGCGGGCCAGCAGCCCCAGCATTTT. This encodes CASSPAGQQPQHF.

This clone has a single count. The rearrangement joins TRBV11-2 to TRBJ2-1, with TRBD2 as a possible D gene (5 bases). Germline CDR1 SGHAT, CDR2 FQNNGV. With 5 bases removed from V and 8 bases from J, the gap between germline ends came to 19 bases. CDR3 size: 15 residues. This CDR3 reads CASSPALSGWDEQFF. In DNA form, the CDR3 reads TGTGCCAGCAGCCCAGCACTGTCGGGGTGGGATGAGCAGTTCTTC.

The chain couples TRBV6-5 to TRBJ2-1, with 7 bases aligning to TRBD2. The germline V gene encodes CDR1 MNHEY and CDR2 SVGAGI. Unmatched junction bases numbered 10, after V lost 4 bases and J lost 4 bases. This CDR3 is 16 amino acids long. The CDR3 DNA reads TGTGCCAGCAGTTCTCGAAGCGGGAATCCTTACAATGAGCAGTTCTTC. Protein: CASSSRSGNPYNEQFF.

This chain connects TRBV30 to TRBJ1-1; D may be TRBD1 (6 bases). Trimming removed 6 bases at V and 0 bases at J, with 17 bases between. The germline V gene encodes CDR1 GTSNPN and CDR2 SVGIG (reference sequence). This CDR3 is 15 amino acids long. CDR3 nucleotide sequence: TGTGCCTGTAAGACTCAGGACAGAATGAACACTGAAGCTTTCTTT. This translates into CACKTQDRMNTEAFF.

The chain uses TRBV29-1 and TRBJ2-5; 9 positions agree with TRBD2. With V trimmed by 3 bases and J by 5 bases, 10 bases remained unmatched. There are 15 residues in the CDR3. The germline gives CDR1 SQVTM, CDR2 ANQGSEA. Written as DNA, the CDR3 is TGCAGCGTTGAGGCCCGCGGGAGGGGAGTGGAGACCCAGTACTTC. The encoded protein is CSVEARGRGVETQYF.

CDR3 region: CSVEGQGLRDEAFF. The CDR3 DNA sequence: TGCAGCGTTGAAGGTCAGGGGCTAAGAGATGAAGCTTTCTTT. The chain carries TRBV29-1 and TRBJ1-1; possibly TRBD1 for D (6 bases). This CDR3 spans 14 amino acids. Trimming left V 1 base short and J 7 bases short, with 16 bases between. Germline CDR1 is SQVTM and CDR2 is ANQGSEA.

The sample holds one count of this clone. The chain joins TRBV11-3 to TRBJ2-5, with unresolved D. There are 16 residues in the CDR3. The germline V gene encodes CDR1 SGHNT and CDR2 YENEEA. With 1 base removed from V and 0 bases from J, the gap between germline ends came to 12 bases. DNA of the CDR3: TGTGCCAGCAGCTTAGCCCCAACAGCTTACCAAGAGACCCAGTACTTC. Protein sequence: CASSLAPTAYQETQYF.

The rearrangement joins TRBV6-1 to TRBJ1-4; 9 bases align to TRBD1. Germline loops: CDR1 MNHNS, CDR2 SASEGT. The CDR3 runs to 15 residues. Trimming removed 3 bases from V and 7 bases from J; junction bases left unmatched: 6. The CDR3 protein is CASSELGQGFEKLFF. CDR3 in DNA: TGTGCCAGCAGTGAGCTGGGACAGGGCTTTGAAAAACTGTTTTTT.

The chain links TRBV11-2 to TRBJ2-5, with D uncertain. The CDR3 totals 11 residues. Germline CDR1 reads SGHAT; CDR2 reads FQNNGV. Trimming took 1 base from V and 6 from J, leaving 3 bases between them. In nucleotides, the CDR3 is TGTGCCAGCAGCTTAGGGCAGACCCAGTACTTC. Its protein is CASSLGQTQYF.

This clone has just one count. V usage is TRBV28 and J usage is TRBJ1-2; a weak D match, TRBD1 (6 bases). The CDR3 has 15 residues. The germline CDR1 and CDR2 sequences are MDHEN and SYDVKM. V lost 2 bases to trimming and J lost 3 bases, with 13 bases between them. CDR3 sequence reads: CASSLVRGRDYGYTF. As DNA, the CDR3 is TGTGCCAGCAGTTTAGTGAGGGGGAGAGACTATGGCTACACCTTC.

The chain has TRBV28 and TRBJ1-2, with 7 nucleotides matching TRBD1. The CDR3 length is 13 residues. Germline V gives CDR1 MDHEN, CDR2 SYDVKM. V lost 6 bases and J lost 4; bases outside the gene matches: 5. The CDR3 bases are TGTGCCAGCAGATCGGGACAGAGCTATGGCTACACCTTC. This codes for CASRSGQSYGYTF.

This chain joins TRBV29-1 and TRBJ2-5; 8 bases align to TRBD2. The germline CDR1 and CDR2 sequences are SQVTM and ANQGSEA. J lost 0 bases, V lost 7 bases, and 4 bases had no gene match. The length of the CDR3 is 13 residues. For the CDR3, the DNA is TGCAGCGCTTGGCGGGAGGACCAAGAGACCCAGTACTTC. Translation: CSAWREDQETQYF. The whole variable domain, filled in from reference TRBV29-1 and TRBJ2-5, reads SAVISQKPSRDICQRGTSLTIQCQVDSQVTMMFWYRQQPGQSLTLIATANQGSEATYESGFVIDKFPISRPNLTFSTLTVSNMSPEDSSIYLCSAWREDQETQYFGPGTRLLVL.

This clone came up once. This chain uses TRBV25-1 with TRBJ2-2; a weak D match, TRBD1 (5 bases). The CDR3 is 18 amino acids. V dropped 3 bases and J dropped 2 bases, with 19 bases sitting between them. Germline-derived CDR1 and CDR2 are MGHDK and SYGVNS. For the CDR3, the DNA is TGTGCCAGCAGTGACCGCCGCACAGGTCCCCTAAACACCGGGGAGCTGTTTTTT. Amino acids: CASSDRRTGPLNTGELFF.

The chain combines TRBV29-1 with TRBJ1-1; D not certain. Trimming took 1 base from V and 7 from J, leaving 10 bases between them. Germline V lookup: CDR1 SQVTM, CDR2 ANQGSEA. There are 12 residues in the CDR3. The CDR3 here is CSVEGYGDEAFF. DNA for the CDR3: TGCAGCGTTGAAGGGTACGGAGATGAAGCTTTCTTT.

The J gene is TRBJ2-3, the V gene TRBV9; possible D gene TRBD2, 5 bases. Trimming stripped 0 bases from V and 0 bases from J, with 8 bases between. In germline, CDR1 is SGDLS, CDR2 YYNGEE. The CDR3 sequence is 15 residues long. This CDR3 reads CASSVASTSTDTQYF. DNA for the CDR3: TGTGCCAGCAGCGTAGCTAGCACTAGCACAGATACGCAGTATTTT.

The chain joins TRBV7-3 to TRBJ1-1; maybe TRBD1 (6 bases). The CDR3 has 16 amino acids. The germline V gene encodes CDR1 SGHTA and CDR2 FQGTGA. The V end lost 4 bases, the J end lost 4 bases, and 19 bases lay between the germline ends. Here the CDR3 DNA reads TGTGCCAGCAGCTCAGCCCCACGGGGGGGGCTCACTGAAGCTTTCTTT. Translated: CASSSAPRGGLTEAFF.